These 19 T cell receptor beta chains were all obtained from the same sample, sequenced in a study of cytomegalovirus exposure and HLA in healthy donors. The assay was immunoSEQ multiplex PCR, and TCRdb's table has in-frame clones only and misses some. Of some 150,000 clones in the sample, 80% to 90% were seen once. Sequenced input: PBMCs. These receptors were taken from a man aged 18 to 29 in good health and CMV-seropositive.

The V call is TRBV2, the J call TRBJ2-1, with 8 positions matching TRBD2. Trimming removed 6 bases from V and 3 bases from J; junction bases left unmatched: 7. This CDR3 comprises 15 residues. Germline loops: CDR1 SNHLY, CDR2 FYNNEI. In DNA form, the CDR3 reads TGTGCCAGCAGCCAAGGGGCGGGAGGCTACAATGAGCAGTTCTTC. Translated: CASSQGAGGYNEQFF.

This clone was counted once. The chain uses TRBV6-5 and TRBJ1-2; 9 bases agree with TRBD1. Looked up from germline, CDR1 is MNHEY and CDR2 is SVGAGI. The V segment lost 4 bases and the J segment 7 bases; nucleotides outside the gene matches: 7. CDR3 length: 14 amino acids. DNA for the CDR3: TGTGCCAGCAGTTTCGACAGGGGGATGCGTGGCTACACCTTC. It yields the protein CASSFDRGMRGYTF.

The chain is built from TRBV6-5 and TRBJ2-7; 9 bases map to TRBD1. The CDR3 has 15 amino acids. The germline gives CDR1 MNHEY, CDR2 SVGAGI. J gave up 0 bases and V 6 bases, and 6 bases lay outside the gene matches. The CDR3 sequence: CASSLGTGPSYEQYF. CDR3 DNA sequence: TGTGCCAGCAGCCTCGGGACAGGGCCCTCCTACGAGCAGTACTTC.

This chain links TRBV11-2 with TRBJ1-4; no definite D call. This CDR3 comprises 15 residues. Looked up from germline, CDR1 is SGHAT and CDR2 is FQNNGV. V lost 2 bases and J 3 bases, leaving 10 bases between the germline ends. The DNA for the CDR3 is TGTGCCAGCAGCTTATCTGCGGGATCTAATGAAAAACTGTTTTTT. This translates into CASSLSAGSNEKLFF. Based on the CDR3 plus reference TRBV11-2 and TRBJ1-4, the full variable domain is EAGVAQSPRYKIIEKRQSVAFWCNPISGHATLYWYQQILGQGPKLLIQFQNNGVVDDSQLPKDRFSAERLKGVDSTLKIQPAKLEDSAVYLCASSLSAGSNEKLFFGSGTQLSVL.

This clone appeared once. The chain is built from TRBV2 and TRBJ2-7, with 8 bases fitting TRBD2. Trimming removed 3 bases from V and 6 bases from J; junction bases left unmatched: 10. Germline assignment: CDR1 SNHLY and CDR2 FYNNEI. The CDR3 runs to 15 residues. The CDR3 nucleotides read TGTGCCAGCAGTGATCATTGGACTAGCACGTCCGAGCAGTACTTC. Translated, it gives CASSDHWTSTSEQYF.

This chain uses TRBV7-9 with TRBJ2-7; 8 nucleotides agree with TRBD2. The J segment lost 3 bases and the V segment lost 5 bases, leaving 12 bases of the junction unmatched. The CDR3 sequence is 16 residues long. Germline-derived CDR1 and CDR2 are SEHNR and FQNEAQ (reference sequence). CDR3 sequence reads: CASSPSLGGVSYEQYF. The CDR3 coding sequence is TGTGCCAGCAGCCCTTCCCTCGGGGGGGTGAGCTACGAGCAGTACTTC.

The chain employs TRBV2 and TRBJ1-1; possible D gene TRBD1, 6 bases. This CDR3 spans 14 amino acids. The V and J ends lost 6 bases and 6 bases respectively, with 17 bases between them. CDR1 SNHLY and CDR2 FYNNEI come from the germline V gene. The CDR3 nucleotides are TGTGCCAGCAGCCCCTCAGGGGTGGGAGCTGAAGCTTTCTTT. It is translated as CASSPSGVGAEAFF.

V usage is TRBV15 and J usage is TRBJ1-4; no clear D gene. Per the germline V gene, CDR1 is LNHNV and CDR2 is YYDKDF (reference sequence). This CDR3 comprises 14 residues. Trimming left V 1 base short and J 2 bases short, with 5 bases between. The CDR3 reads CATSRASTNEKLFF. Written as DNA, the CDR3 is TGTGCCACCAGCAGAGCTTCGACTAATGAAAAACTGTTTTTT.

CDR3 protein: CASSQDFGSNYGYTF. The CDR3 DNA reads TGTGCCAGCAGCCAAGATTTTGGCAGTAACTATGGCTACACCTTC. This chain joins TRBV4-2 and TRBJ1-2, with D hard to call. CDR3 length: 15 residues. Germline CDR1 LGHNA, CDR2 YNFKEQ. V was clipped by 0 bases and J by 1 base, with 9 bases between them.

This clone was seen once. This chain uses TRBV29-1 with TRBJ2-1, with D unclear. The length of the CDR3 is 11 residues. The germline V gene has CDR1 SQVTM and CDR2 ANQGSEA. V was cut by 2 bases and J by 8 bases, with 7 bases left in between. CDR3 amino acids: CSVERGDEQFF. The CDR3 nucleotides read TGCAGCGTTGAACGAGGAGATGAGCAGTTCTTC.

J is TRBJ2-7 and V is TRBV6-5; 8 nucleotides match TRBD2. Germline values: CDR1 MNHEY, CDR2 SVGAGI. The junction had 8 bases not matched to a gene; V was cut back by 2 bases and J by 2 bases. CDR3 length: 16 residues. In nucleotides, the CDR3 is TGTGCCAGCAGTTACGGGCGGGGGGTAGATCCCTACGAGCAGTACTTC. This translates into CASSYGRGVDPYEQYF.

This clone was picked up one time. The chain links TRBV6-4 to TRBJ2-2; 7 bases map to TRBD1. The CDR3 loop spans 15 amino acids. In germline, CDR1 is MRHNA, CDR2 SNTAGT. V lost 3 bases to trimming and J lost 4 bases; unmatched junction nucleotides: 5. This CDR3 is CASSEDRAGTGELFF. The CDR3 region has the DNA TGTGCCAGCAGTGAAGACAGGGCGGGCACCGGGGAGCTGTTTTTT.

CDR3 coding DNA: TGTGCCAGCAGTTTAGTAGCCGGGGAGCTGTTTTTT. As protein: CASSLVAGELFF. The chain combines TRBV28 with TRBJ2-2; no firm D call. Germline assignment: CDR1 MDHEN and CDR2 SYDVKM. V was shortened by 2 bases and J by 6 bases, with 4 bases between the two germline ends. The CDR3 sequence is 12 residues long.

The chain links TRBV5-1 to TRBJ1-3; a possible D gene is TRBD1 (5 bases). Per the germline V gene, CDR1 is SGHRS and CDR2 is YFSETQ. Between the trimmed V and J ends, which lost 3 bases and 7 bases, there was a span of 17 bases. The CDR3 is 15 amino acids. Written as DNA, the CDR3 is TGCGCCAGCAGCTATGGGACGTGGGAGGTGAACACCATATATTTT. Translated: CASSYGTWEVNTIYF.

The chain recombines TRBV30 with TRBJ2-7, with 7 bases that match TRBD2. The germline V gene has CDR1 GTSNPN and CDR2 SVGIG (reference sequence). There are 13 residues in the CDR3. The J segment lost 2 bases and the V segment lost 1 base, leaving 2 bases of the junction unmatched. Here the CDR3 DNA reads TGTGCCTGGAGTGGGAGCGGGGCCTACGAGCAGTACTTC. Translated, it gives CAWSGSGAYEQYF.

This sequence joins TRBV5-1 and TRBJ1-1; 7 bases agree with TRBD1. The V gene end was trimmed by 4 bases and the J gene end by 5 bases; junction bases not matched to a gene: 5. Germline V gives CDR1 SGHRS, CDR2 YFSETQ. CDR3 length: 13 amino acids. CDR3 region: CASSPTGETEAFF. CDR3 DNA: TGCGCCAGCAGCCCTACAGGGGAAACTGAAGCTTTCTTT. The full variable domain, completed using reference TRBV5-1 and TRBJ1-1, is KAGVTQTPRYLIKTRGQQVTLSCSPISGHRSVSWYQQTPGQGLQFLFEYFSETQRNKGNFPGRFSGRQFSNSRSEMNVSTLELGDSALYLCASSPTGETEAFFGQGTRLTVV.

The chain is built from TRBV29-1 and TRBJ2-1, with a possible D match to TRBD1 (5 bases). CDR3 length equals 13 residues. The ends were cut back, 5 bases at V and 5 bases at J, with 13 bases in the middle. Germline-derived CDR1 and CDR2 are SQVTM and ANQGSEA. For the CDR3, the DNA is TGCAGCGTTCGGGCAGGGTTAAACAATGAGCAGTTCTTC. It yields the protein CSVRAGLNNEQFF.

The gene calls are TRBV28 and TRBJ1-2; possibly TRBD1 for D (5 bases). The germline V and J ends were trimmed by 7 bases and 4 bases, with 13 bases remaining between them. Germline-derived CDR1 and CDR2 are MDHEN and SYDVKM. The CDR3 length is 13 residues. The CDR3 coding sequence is TGTGCCAGCAACGGACATTCCTTCTATGGCTACACCTTC. This gives the protein CASNGHSFYGYTF.

The chain has TRBV6-5 and TRBJ1-2; a possible D gene is TRBD1 (5 bases). Trimming shortened V by 5 bases and J by 4 bases, and 14 bases separated the two germline ends. This CDR3 region has 14 residues. CDR1 and CDR2 (germline): MNHEY, SVGAGI. The CDR3 nucleotides are TGTGCCAGCAGTGGAGGGACCGCCTTCTATGGCTACACCTTC. It codes for CASSGGTAFYGYTF.